A single sample gave rise to the 7 T cell receptor beta chains below, sequenced in a study of cytomegalovirus exposure and HLA in healthy donors. Use of 60 Vbeta and 13 Jbeta primers characterized the PCR. Repertoires were generated with immunoSEQ multiplex PCR, while TCRdb's copy carries only in-frame clones and drops some. The sample lists some 150,000 clones, 87% occurring once. Sequencing was performed on PBMCs. Source of these receptors: a woman in her 30s in good health and CMV-seronegative.

This clone has only a few counts. The J gene is TRBJ1-4, the V gene TRBV6-9, with D tentatively TRBD1 (5 bases). The germline CDR1 and CDR2 sequences are MNHGY and SVAAGI. The CDR3 has 14 amino acids. The germline V and J ends were trimmed by 8 bases and 4 bases, with 14 bases remaining between them. CDR3 in amino acids: CASGEQEDNEKLFF. Written as DNA, the CDR3 is TGTGCCAGCGGGGAACAGGAAGATAATGAAAAACTGTTTTTT.

The chain carries TRBV5-5 and TRBJ2-5, with 10 bases aligning to TRBD2. CDR1 is SGHKS, CDR2 YYEKEE, per germline (reference sequence). The CDR3 spans 18 residues. The junction had 19 bases not matched to a gene; V was cut back by 2 bases and J by 9 bases. The CDR3 coding sequence is TGTGCCAGCAGCTTTGGTTCGAGTGCAGGACTAGCGGTCGGGGCCCAGTACTTC. Amino acids: CASSFGSSAGLAVGAQYF.

V gene TRBV7-2 combines with J gene TRBJ2-7, with 8 bases fitting TRBD1. CDR1 is SGHTA, CDR2 FQGNSA, per germline. With V trimmed by 4 bases and J by 3 bases, 5 bases remained unmatched. The CDR3 has 14 amino acids. The DNA for the CDR3 is TGTGCCAGCAGCTCCCGACAGGGGAACTACGAGCAGTACTTC. Amino acids: CASSSRQGNYEQYF.

The CDR3 DNA reads as TGCGCCAGCAGCGCCTCGGGTCAAGAGACCCAGTACTTC. Translating it yields CASSASGQETQYF. The chain employs TRBV5-1 and TRBJ2-5; D is unclear. V gave up 4 bases and J gave up 2 bases, with 9 bases separating them. CDR1 and CDR2 (germline): SGHRS, YFSETQ. The CDR3 is 13 amino acids.

Here the CDR3 DNA reads TGTGCCAGCACCTACGGGGGTAACTATGGCTACACCTTC. Translating gives CASTYGGNYGYTF. The chain is built from TRBV6-5 and TRBJ1-2, with a tentative D call TRBD1 (5 bases). In germline, CDR1 is MNHEY, CDR2 SVGAGI. The CDR3 length is 13 residues. The germline V and J ends were trimmed by 7 bases and 1 base, with 10 bases remaining between them.

This rearrangement joins TRBV4-1 to TRBJ2-5, with a tentative D call TRBD2 (7 bases). The CDR3 loop spans 19 amino acids. V was cut by 1 base and J by 5 bases, with 26 bases left in between. Germline lookup yields CDR1 MGHRA and CDR2 YSYEKL. The CDR3: CASSQGGASGLLGWETQYF. CDR3 coding DNA: TGCGCCAGCAGCCAAGGGGGGGCTAGCGGCCTACTGGGTTGGGAGACCCAGTACTTC.

V usage is TRBV9 and J usage is TRBJ2-2; perhaps TRBD1 as D (6 bases). V was clipped by 3 bases and J by 2 bases, with 11 bases between them. The CDR3 is 15 amino acids. Germline V gene data show CDR1 as SGDLS and CDR2 as YYNGEE. The CDR3 here is CASSAGTTNTGELFF. CDR3 nucleotides: TGTGCCAGCAGCGCCGGGACAACCAACACCGGGGAGCTGTTTTTT.